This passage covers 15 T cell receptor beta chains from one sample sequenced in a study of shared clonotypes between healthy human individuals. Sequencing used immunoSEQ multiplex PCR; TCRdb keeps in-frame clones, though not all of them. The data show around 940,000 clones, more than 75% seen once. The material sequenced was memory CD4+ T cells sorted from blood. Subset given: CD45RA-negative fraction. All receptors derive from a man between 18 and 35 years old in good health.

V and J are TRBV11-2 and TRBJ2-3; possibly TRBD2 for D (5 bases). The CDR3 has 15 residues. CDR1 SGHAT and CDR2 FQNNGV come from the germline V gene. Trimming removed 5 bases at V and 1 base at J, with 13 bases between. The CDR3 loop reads CASSEGSKGTDTQYF. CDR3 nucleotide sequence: TGTGCCAGCAGCGAGGGTTCGAAGGGCACAGATACGCAGTATTTT.

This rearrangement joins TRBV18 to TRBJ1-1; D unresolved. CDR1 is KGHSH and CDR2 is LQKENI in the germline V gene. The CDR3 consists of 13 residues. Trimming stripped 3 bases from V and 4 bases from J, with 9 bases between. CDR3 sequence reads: CASSPARGTEAFF. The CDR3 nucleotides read TGTGCCAGCTCACCCGCTCGCGGCACTGAAGCTTTCTTT.

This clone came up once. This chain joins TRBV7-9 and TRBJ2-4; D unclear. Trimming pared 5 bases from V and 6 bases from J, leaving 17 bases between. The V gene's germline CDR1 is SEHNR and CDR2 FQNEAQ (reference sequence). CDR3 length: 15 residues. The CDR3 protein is CASSQVNGPGNIQYF. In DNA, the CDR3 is TGTGCCAGCAGCCAGGTTAACGGGCCGGGAAACATTCAGTACTTC.

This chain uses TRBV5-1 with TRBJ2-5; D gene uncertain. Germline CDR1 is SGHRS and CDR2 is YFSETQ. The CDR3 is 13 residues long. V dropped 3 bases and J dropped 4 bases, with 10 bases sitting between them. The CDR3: CASSSPGPETQYF. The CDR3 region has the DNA TGCGCCAGCAGCTCTCCCGGGCCAGAGACCCAGTACTTC.

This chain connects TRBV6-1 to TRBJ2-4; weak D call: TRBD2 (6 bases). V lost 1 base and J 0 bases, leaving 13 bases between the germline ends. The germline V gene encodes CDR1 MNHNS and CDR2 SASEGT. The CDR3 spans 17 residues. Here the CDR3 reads CASSEGRGRLAKNIQYF. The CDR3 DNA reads TGTGCCAGCAGTGAAGGTCGGGGGAGGTTAGCCAAAAACATTCAGTACTTC.

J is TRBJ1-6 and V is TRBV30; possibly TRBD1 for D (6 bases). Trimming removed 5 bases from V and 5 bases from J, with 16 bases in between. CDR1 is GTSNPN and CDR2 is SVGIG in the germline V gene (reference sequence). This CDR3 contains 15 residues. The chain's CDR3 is CAWVGGGANNSPLHF. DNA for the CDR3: TGTGCCTGGGTAGGCGGGGGCGCGAATAATTCACCCCTCCACTTT.

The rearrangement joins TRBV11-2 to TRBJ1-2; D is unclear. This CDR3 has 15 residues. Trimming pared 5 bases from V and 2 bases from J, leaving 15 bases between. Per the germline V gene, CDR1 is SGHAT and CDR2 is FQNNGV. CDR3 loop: CASSAGIGWNYGYTF. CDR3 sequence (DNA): TGTGCCAGCAGCGCCGGCATTGGTTGGAACTATGGCTACACCTTC.

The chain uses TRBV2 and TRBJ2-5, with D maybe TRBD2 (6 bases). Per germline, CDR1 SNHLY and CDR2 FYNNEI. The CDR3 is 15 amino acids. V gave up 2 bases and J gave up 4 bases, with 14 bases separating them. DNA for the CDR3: TGTGCCAGCAGTGAACGGGGGAGTCGAGGAGAGACCCAGTACTTC. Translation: CASSERGSRGETQYF.

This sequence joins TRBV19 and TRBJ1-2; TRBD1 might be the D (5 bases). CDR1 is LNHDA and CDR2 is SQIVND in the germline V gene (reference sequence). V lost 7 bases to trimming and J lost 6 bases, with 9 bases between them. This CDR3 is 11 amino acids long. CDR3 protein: CASMQGHGYTF. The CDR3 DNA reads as TGTGCCAGTATGCAGGGCCATGGCTACACCTTC.

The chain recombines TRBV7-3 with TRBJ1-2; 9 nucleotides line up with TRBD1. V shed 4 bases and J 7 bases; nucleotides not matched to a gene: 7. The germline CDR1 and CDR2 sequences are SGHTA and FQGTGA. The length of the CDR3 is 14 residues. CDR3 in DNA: TGTGCCAGCAGCTCGGGGACAGGGAGCGGTGGCTACACCTTC. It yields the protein CASSSGTGSGGYTF.

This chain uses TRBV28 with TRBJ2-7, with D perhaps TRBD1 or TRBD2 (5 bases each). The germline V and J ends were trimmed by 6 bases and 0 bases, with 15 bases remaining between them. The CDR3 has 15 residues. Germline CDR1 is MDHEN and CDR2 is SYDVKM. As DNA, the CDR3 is TGTGCCAGCAGGAAATCCGGGACCGGCTCCTACGAGCAGTACTTC. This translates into CASRKSGTGSYEQYF. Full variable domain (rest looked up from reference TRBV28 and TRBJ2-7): DVKVTQSSRYLVKRTGEKVFLECVQDMDHENMFWYRQDPGLGLRLIYFSYDVKMKEKGDIPEGYSVSREKKERFSLILESASTNQTSMYLCASRKSGTGSYEQYFGPGTRLTVT.

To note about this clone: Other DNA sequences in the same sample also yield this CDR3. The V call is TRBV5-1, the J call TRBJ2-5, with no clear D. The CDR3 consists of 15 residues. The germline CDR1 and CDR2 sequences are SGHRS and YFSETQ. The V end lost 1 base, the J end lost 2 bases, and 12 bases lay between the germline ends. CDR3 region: CASSLRPGPQETQYF. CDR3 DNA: TGCGCCAGCAGCTTGCGACCTGGACCGCAAGAGACCCAGTACTTC.

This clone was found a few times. CDR3 region: CASRVAGVYEQYF. As DNA, the CDR3 is TGTGCCAGCAGGGTAGCGGGAGTTTACGAGCAGTACTTC. The chain couples TRBV2 to TRBJ2-7, with TRBD2 matching over 9 bases. The CDR3 loop spans 13 amino acids. With V trimmed by 6 bases and J by 4 bases, 4 bases remained unmatched. The germline gives CDR1 SNHLY, CDR2 FYNNEI. Full variable domain (remainder filled in from reference TRBV2 and TRBJ2-7): EPEVTQTPSHQVTQMGQEVILRCVPISNHLYFYWYRQILGQKVEFLVSFYNNEISEKSEIFDDQFSVERPDGSNFTLKIRSTKLEDSAMYFCASRVAGVYEQYFGPGTRLTVT.

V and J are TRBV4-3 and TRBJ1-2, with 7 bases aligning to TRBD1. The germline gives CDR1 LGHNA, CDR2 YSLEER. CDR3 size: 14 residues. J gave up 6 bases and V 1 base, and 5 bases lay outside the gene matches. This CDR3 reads CASSQAGRGDGYTF. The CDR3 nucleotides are TGCGCCAGCAGCCAAGCCGGCAGGGGGGATGGCTACACCTTC.

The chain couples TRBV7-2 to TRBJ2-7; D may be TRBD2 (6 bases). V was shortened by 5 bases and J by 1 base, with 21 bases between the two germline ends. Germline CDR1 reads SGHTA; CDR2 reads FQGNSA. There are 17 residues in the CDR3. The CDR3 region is CASSLQSGVKRSYEQYF. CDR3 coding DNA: TGTGCCAGCAGCCTACAGTCGGGAGTGAAGAGATCCTACGAGCAGTACTTC. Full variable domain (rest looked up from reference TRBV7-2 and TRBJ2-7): GAGVSQSPSNKVTEKGKDVELRCDPISGHTALYWYRQSLGQGLEFLIYFQGNSAPDKSGLPSDRFSAERTGGSVSTLTIQRTQQEDSAVYLCASSLQSGVKRSYEQYFGPGTRLTVT.